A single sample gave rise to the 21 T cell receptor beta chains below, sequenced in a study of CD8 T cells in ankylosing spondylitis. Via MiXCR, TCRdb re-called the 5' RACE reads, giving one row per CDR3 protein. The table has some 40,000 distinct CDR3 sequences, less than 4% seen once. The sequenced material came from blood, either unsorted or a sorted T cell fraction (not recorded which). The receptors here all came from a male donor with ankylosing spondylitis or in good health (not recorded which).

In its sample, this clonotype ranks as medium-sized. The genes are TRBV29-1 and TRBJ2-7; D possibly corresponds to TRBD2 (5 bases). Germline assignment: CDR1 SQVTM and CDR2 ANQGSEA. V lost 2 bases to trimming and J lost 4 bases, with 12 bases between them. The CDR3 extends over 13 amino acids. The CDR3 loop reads CSVEPDPGYEQYV. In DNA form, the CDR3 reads TGCAGCGTTGAACCCGACCCGGGGTACGAGCAGTACGTC.

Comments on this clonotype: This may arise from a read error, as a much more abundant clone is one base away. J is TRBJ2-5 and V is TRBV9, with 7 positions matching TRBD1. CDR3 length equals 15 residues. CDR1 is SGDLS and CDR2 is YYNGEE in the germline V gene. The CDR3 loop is CASSVRDSPQETRYF. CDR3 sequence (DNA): TGTGCCAGCAGCGTCCGGGACAGTCCACAAGAGACCCGGTACTTC.

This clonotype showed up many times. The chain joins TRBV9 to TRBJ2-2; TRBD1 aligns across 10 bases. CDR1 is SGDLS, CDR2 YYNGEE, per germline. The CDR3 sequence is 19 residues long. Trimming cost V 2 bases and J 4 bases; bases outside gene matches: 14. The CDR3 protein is CASSVLPGTGAGSTGELFF. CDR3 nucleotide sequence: TGTGCCAGCAGCGTTCTCCCCGGGACAGGGGCGGGTAGCACCGGGGAGCTGTTTTTT.

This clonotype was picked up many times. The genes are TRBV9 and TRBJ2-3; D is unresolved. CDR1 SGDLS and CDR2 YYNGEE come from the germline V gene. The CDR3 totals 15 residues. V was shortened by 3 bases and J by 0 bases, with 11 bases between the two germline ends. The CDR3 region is CASSAVGGSTDTQYF. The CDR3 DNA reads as TGTGCCAGCAGCGCCGTGGGCGGTAGCACAGATACGCAGTATTTT.

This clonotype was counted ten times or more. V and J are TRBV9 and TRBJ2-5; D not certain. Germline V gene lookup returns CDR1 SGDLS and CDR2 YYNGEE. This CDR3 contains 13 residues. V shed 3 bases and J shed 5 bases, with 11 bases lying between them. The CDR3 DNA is TGTGCCAGCAGCGCTCGCGTGAGGGAGACCCAGTACTTC. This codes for CASSARVRETQYF.

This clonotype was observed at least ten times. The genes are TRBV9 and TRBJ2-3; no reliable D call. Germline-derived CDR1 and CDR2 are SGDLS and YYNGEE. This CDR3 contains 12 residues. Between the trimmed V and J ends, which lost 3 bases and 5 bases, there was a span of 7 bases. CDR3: CASSEPRDTQYF. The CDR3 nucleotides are TGTGCCAGCAGCGAGCCCCGAGATACGCAGTATTTT.

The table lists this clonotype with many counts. CDR3 amino acids: CASSVEGTSVSQGSYNEQFF. The CDR3 bases are TGTGCCAGCAGCGTAGAGGGGACTAGCGTATCTCAGGGCTCCTACAATGAGCAGTTCTTC. The chain is built from TRBV9 and TRBJ2-1, with 10 bases lining up with TRBD2. With 0 bases clipped from V and 0 bases from J, the junction kept 12 bases outside the gene matches. Germline V gives CDR1 SGDLS, CDR2 YYNGEE. This CDR3 is built from 20 residues.

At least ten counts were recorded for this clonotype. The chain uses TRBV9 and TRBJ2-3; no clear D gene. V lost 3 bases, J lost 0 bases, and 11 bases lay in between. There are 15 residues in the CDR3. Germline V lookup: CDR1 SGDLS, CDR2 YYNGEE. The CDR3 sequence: CASSADGISTDTQYF. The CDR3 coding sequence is TGTGCCAGCAGCGCGGACGGAATTAGCACAGATACGCAGTATTTT.

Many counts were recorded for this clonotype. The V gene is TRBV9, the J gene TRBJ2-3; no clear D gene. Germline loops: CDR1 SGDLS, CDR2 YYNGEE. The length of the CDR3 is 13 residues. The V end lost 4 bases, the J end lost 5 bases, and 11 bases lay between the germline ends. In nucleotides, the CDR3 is TGTGCCAGCAGCAACACCCCGGGAGATACGCAGTATTTT. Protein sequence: CASSNTPGDTQYF.

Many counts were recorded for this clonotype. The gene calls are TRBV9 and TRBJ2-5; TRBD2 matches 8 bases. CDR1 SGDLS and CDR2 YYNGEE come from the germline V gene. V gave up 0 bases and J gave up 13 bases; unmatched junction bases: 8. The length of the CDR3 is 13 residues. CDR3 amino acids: CASSVEGLGLRYF. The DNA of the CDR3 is TGTGCCAGCAGCGTAGAGGGACTAGGGCTGCGGTACTTC.

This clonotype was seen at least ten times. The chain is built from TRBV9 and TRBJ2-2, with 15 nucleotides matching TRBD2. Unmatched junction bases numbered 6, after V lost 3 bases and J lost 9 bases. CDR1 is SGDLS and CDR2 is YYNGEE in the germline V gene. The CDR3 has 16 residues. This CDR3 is CASSALGLAGGRELFF. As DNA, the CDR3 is TGTGCCAGCAGCGCCCTGGGACTAGCGGGGGGCCGGGAGCTGTTTTTT.

The CDR3 region is CASSAGTPPYNEQFF. In DNA form, the CDR3 reads TGTGCCAGCAGCGCTGGGACACCCCCCTACAATGAGCAGTTCTTC. The gene calls are TRBV9 and TRBJ2-1, with a tentative D call TRBD1 (6 bases). The V gene lost 3 bases and the J gene lost 2 bases, with 12 bases spanning the gap. Germline V CDR1 and CDR2: SGDLS, YYNGEE. The CDR3 runs to 15 residues. The whole variable domain, filled in from reference TRBV9 and TRBJ2-1, reads DSGVTQTPKHLITATGQRVTLRCSPRSGDLSVYWYQQSLDQGLQFLIQYYNGEERAKGNILERFSAQQFPDLHSELNLSSLELGDSALYFCASSAGTPPYNEQFFGPGTRLTVL.

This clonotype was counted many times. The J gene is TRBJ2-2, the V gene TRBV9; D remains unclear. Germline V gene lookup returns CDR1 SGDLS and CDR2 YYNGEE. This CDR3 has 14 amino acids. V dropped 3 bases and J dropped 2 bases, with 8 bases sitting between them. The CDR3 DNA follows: TGTGCCAGCAGCGCAGACCAAAACACCGGGGAGCTGTTTTTT. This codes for CASSADQNTGELFF.

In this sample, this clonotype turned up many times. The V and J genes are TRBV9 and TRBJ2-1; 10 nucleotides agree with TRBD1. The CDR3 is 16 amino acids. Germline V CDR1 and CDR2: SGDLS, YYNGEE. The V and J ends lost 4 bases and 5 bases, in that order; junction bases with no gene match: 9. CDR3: CASSRSGTGVDNEQFF. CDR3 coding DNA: TGTGCCAGCAGCCGTAGTGGGACAGGGGTGGACAATGAGCAGTTCTTC.

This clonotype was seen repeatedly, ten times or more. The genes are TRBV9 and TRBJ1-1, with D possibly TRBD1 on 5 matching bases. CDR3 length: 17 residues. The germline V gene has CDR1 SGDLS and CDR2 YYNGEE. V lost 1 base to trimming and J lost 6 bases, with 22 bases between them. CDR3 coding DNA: TGTGCCAGCAGCGTAACGGGGCAAGGAGGGGCCTTCCCTGAAGCTTTCTTT. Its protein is CASSVTGQGGAFPEAFF.

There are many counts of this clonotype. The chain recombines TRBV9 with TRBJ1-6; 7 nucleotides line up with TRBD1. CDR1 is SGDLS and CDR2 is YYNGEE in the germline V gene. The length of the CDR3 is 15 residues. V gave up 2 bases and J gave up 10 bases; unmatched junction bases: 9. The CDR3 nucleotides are TGTGCCAGCAGCGTCTCACAGGGGTTTGGATCACCCCTCCACTTT. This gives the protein CASSVSQGFGSPLHF.

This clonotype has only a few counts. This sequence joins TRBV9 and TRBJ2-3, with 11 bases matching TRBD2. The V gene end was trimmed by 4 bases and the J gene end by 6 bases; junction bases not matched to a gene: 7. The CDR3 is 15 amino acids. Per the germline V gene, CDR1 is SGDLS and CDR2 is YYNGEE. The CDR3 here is CASSTQTSGTDTQYF. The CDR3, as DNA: TGTGCCAGCAGCACTCAGACTAGCGGGACGGATACGCAGTATTTT.

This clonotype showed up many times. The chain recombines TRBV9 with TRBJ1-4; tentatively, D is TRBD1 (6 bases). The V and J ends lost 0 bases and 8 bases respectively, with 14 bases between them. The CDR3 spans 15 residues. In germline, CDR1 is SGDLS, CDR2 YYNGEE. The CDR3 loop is CASSVAPRRGEKLFF. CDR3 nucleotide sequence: TGTGCCAGCAGCGTAGCCCCCCGCAGGGGCGAAAAACTGTTTTTT.

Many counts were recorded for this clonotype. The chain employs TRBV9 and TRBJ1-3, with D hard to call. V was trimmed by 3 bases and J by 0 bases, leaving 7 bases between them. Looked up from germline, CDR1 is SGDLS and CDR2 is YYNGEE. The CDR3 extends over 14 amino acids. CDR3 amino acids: CASSAGNSGNTIYF. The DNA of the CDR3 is TGTGCCAGCAGCGCCGGTAACTCTGGAAACACCATATATTTT.

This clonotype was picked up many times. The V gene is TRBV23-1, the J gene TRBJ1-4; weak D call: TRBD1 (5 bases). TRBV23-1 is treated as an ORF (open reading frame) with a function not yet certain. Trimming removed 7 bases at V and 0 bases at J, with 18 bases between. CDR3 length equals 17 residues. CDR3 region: CASTCPGLGATNEKLFF. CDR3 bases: TGCGCCAGCACATGTCCGGGACTTGGAGCAACTAATGAAAAACTGTTTTTT.

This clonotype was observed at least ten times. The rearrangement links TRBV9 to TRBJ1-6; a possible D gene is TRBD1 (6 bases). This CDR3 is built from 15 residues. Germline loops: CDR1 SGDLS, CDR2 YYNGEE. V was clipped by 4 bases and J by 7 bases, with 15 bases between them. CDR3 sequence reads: CASSPQDRMNSPLHF. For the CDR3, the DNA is TGTGCCAGCAGCCCTCAAGACAGGATGAATTCACCCCTCCACTTT.